These 11 T cell receptor beta chains share one sample of origin, sequenced in a study of T-cell reconstitution after alpha-beta-depleted transplantation in children. Library preparation (for TCRbeta) was performed with unique molecular identifiers. MiXCR was run by TCRdb on the PCR reads, yielding one entry per CDR3 protein. The repertoire holds under 400,000 distinct CDR3 sequences, with approximately 23% as singletons. This material consisted of PBMCs, mostly from graft donor cells, taken 180 days after TCRalphabeta/CD19-depleted stem cell transplant. The receptor set was obtained from a male patient aged 10 to 17 who had a stem cell transplant for acute lymphoblastic leukemia, so the T cells may come from the graft donor.

This clonotype was picked up a small number of times. The chain links TRBV7-3 to TRBJ2-3; D may be TRBD1 (5 bases). The CDR3 runs to 16 residues. The germline CDR1 and CDR2 sequences are SGHTA and FQGTGA. Trimming cost V 0 bases and J 0 bases, with 10 bases left between them. CDR3 sequence reads: CASSLTGLLSTDTQYF. The CDR3 nucleotides are TGTGCCAGCAGCTTAACGGGGCTTCTTAGCACAGATACGCAGTATTTT.

In this sample, this clonotype turned up a few times. The chain links TRBV5-1 to TRBJ2-3, with 8 positions matching TRBD2. Unmatched junction bases numbered 6, after V lost 0 bases and J lost 0 bases. There are 17 residues in the CDR3. Looked up from germline, CDR1 is SGHRS and CDR2 is YFSETQ. CDR3 in DNA: TGCGCCAGCAGCTTGGCTCCGCGGGAGGCTAGCACAGATACGCAGTATTTT. It translates to CASSLAPREASTDTQYF. The full variable domain, rest sourced from reference TRBV5-1 and TRBJ2-3, is KAGVTQTPRYLIKTRGQQVTLSCSPISGHRSVSWYQQTPGQGLQFLFEYFSETQRNKGNFPGRFSGRQFSNSRSEMNVSTLELGDSALYLCASSLAPREASTDTQYFGPGTRLTVL.

This chain joins TRBV20-1 and TRBJ2-7, with a weak D call TRBD1 (5 bases). Trimming removed 1 base at V and 7 bases at J, with 14 bases between. The CDR3 sequence is 13 residues long. CDR1 and CDR2 from the germline V gene are DFQATT and SNEGSKA (reference sequence). Written as DNA, the CDR3 is TGCAGTGCTAGAGTGGTGGCAGGGCGAGAGCAGTACTTC. As protein: CSARVVAGREQYF.

This clonotype turned up a few times. V and J are TRBV5-5 and TRBJ2-7; 9 nucleotides agree with TRBD2. CDR1 is SGHKS, CDR2 YYEKEE, per germline (reference sequence). Trimming at V came to 4 bases and at J to 4 bases, leaving 12 bases not matched to a gene. CDR3 length: 16 residues. The CDR3 region is CASSDSVAGVWYEQYF. The CDR3 DNA sequence: TGTGCCAGCAGCGACTCGGTAGCGGGAGTTTGGTACGAGCAGTACTTC. Filled out from reference TRBV5-5 and TRBJ2-7, the complete variable domain reads DAGVTQSPTHLIKTRGQQVTLRCSPISGHKSVSWYQQVLGQGPQFIFQYYEKEERGRGNFPDRFSARQFPNYSSELNVNALLLGDSALYLCASSDSVAGVWYEQYFGPGTRLTVT.

The V gene is TRBV2, the J gene TRBJ2-7; 9 positions match TRBD2. This CDR3 contains 16 residues. Trimming removed 1 base from V and 2 bases from J; junction bases left unmatched: 6. CDR1 is SNHLY, CDR2 FYNNEI, per germline. The chain's CDR3 is CASSEGGGRAAYEQYF. Written as DNA, the CDR3 is TGTGCCAGCAGTGAAGGGGGCGGGAGGGCCGCCTACGAGCAGTACTTC.

This clonotype was seen only once. V gene TRBV28 combines with J gene TRBJ1-2; no clear D gene. The CDR3 is 12 amino acids. The germline CDR1 and CDR2 sequences are MDHEN and SYDVKM. The V end lost 4 bases, the J end lost 6 bases, and 9 bases lay between the germline ends. This CDR3 is CASSWSTHGYTF. The CDR3 DNA follows: TGTGCCAGCAGTTGGTCTACCCATGGCTACACCTTC.

This clonotype was observed a handful of times. This chain links TRBV21-1 with TRBJ2-7; TRBD1 was called by the table and not checked on the DNA. TRBV21-1 corresponds to a pseudogene. This CDR3 has 15 amino acids. CDR3 coding DNA: TGTGCCAGCAGCAAAGTCCCGGGGACAGGCTACGAGCAGTACTTC. It specifies CASSKVPGTGYEQYF.

The chain carries TRBV3-1 and TRBJ2-2, with 10 bases matching TRBD2. Trimming took 0 bases from V and 6 from J; bases not matched to a gene: 4. The CDR3 is 16 residues long. CDR1 and CDR2 from the germline V gene are LGHDT and YNNKEL (reference sequence). The CDR3 spells CASSQDRLAGAGELFF. The CDR3 coding sequence is TGTGCCAGCAGCCAAGATAGGCTAGCGGGAGCCGGGGAGCTGTTTTTT.

This clonotype was detected many times. The chain links TRBV9 to TRBJ2-1, with 10 bases fitting TRBD2. Germline loops: CDR1 SGDLS, CDR2 YYNGEE. Unmatched junction bases numbered 8, after V lost 3 bases and J lost 8 bases. The CDR3 is 15 amino acids. The CDR3 is CASSDLASGSYEQFF. The DNA for the CDR3 is TGTGCCAGCAGCGATTTGGCTAGCGGGAGCTATGAGCAGTTCTTC.

This clonotype showed up just a few times. The gene calls are TRBV18 and TRBJ2-3; 10 bases map to TRBD1. CDR3 length: 17 amino acids. J lost 3 bases, V lost 2 bases, and 8 bases had no gene match. Germline loops: CDR1 KGHSH, CDR2 LQKENI. CDR3 in amino acids: CASSPIRDRGGTDTQYF. As DNA, the CDR3 is TGTGCCAGCTCACCAATCCGGGACAGGGGTGGAACAGATACGCAGTATTTT.

This clonotype was detected a few times. This chain uses TRBV7-3 with TRBJ2-3; D unclear. Trimming took off 5 bases at V and 2 bases at J, with 8 bases between the two ends. This CDR3 comprises 13 residues. Germline CDR1 is SGHTA and CDR2 is FQGTGA. CDR3 sequence reads: CASSRRFTDTQYF. The CDR3 DNA reads TGTGCCAGCAGCCGGCGATTCACAGATACGCAGTATTTT.